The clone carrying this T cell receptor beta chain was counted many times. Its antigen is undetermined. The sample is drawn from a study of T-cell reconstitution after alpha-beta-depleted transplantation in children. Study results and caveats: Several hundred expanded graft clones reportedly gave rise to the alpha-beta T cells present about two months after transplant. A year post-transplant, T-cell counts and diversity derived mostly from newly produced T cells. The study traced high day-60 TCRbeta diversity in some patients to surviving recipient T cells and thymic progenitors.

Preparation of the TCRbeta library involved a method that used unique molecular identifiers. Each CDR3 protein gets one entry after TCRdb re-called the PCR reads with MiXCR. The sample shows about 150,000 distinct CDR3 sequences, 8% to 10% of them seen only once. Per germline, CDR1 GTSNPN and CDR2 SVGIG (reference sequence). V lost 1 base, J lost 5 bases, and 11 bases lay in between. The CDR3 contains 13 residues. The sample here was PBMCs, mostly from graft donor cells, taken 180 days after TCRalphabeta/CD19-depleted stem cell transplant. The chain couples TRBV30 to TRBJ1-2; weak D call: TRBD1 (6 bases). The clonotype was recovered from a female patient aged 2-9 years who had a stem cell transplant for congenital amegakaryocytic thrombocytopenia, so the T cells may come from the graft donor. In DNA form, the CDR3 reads TGTGCCTGGAGTGCCGGGGGCGCATATGGCTACACCTTC. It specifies CAWSAGGAYGYTF.